The 10 T cell receptor beta chains in this list originate from one sample, sequenced in a study of response to subunit inactivated influenza vaccine (dated by TCRdb to the late 2010s). The library was prepared using RT-PCR. The sample was run on an Illumina HiSeq 2500. The public reads were reprocessed in TCRdb via fastp at Q25 and MiXCR, keeping in-frame beta chains. Each entry is one CDR3 protein sequence, shown with its most common DNA and genes. The sample table holds about 190,000 distinct CDR3 sequences, of which approximately 15% were seen once. The ten top clones hold approximately 24% of the sample. This specimen consisted of CD8+ T cells sorted from PBMCs, obtained more than 4 days after vaccination. The receptors were sampled from a man in his forties or fifties who received an inactivated influenza vaccine. Donor details come from another sample of the same person, matched by shared clones.

A remark on this clonotype: This may come from a read error, since a much larger clone is one base off. Because the CDR3 is missing its conserved closing phenylalanine or tryptophan, this is likely a read error. The genes are TRBV20-1 and TRBJ2-3; TRBD2 matches at 7 bases. Germline V CDR1 and CDR2: DFQATT, SNEGSKA (reference sequence). V shed 6 bases and J 7 bases; nucleotides not matched to a gene: 16. This CDR3 contains 15 residues. In DNA form, the CDR3 reads TGCAGTGCGTCAGGGACTACCTACGAACCTTATACGCAGTATATT. It encodes CSASGTTYEPYTQYI.

The chain couples TRBV20-1 to TRBJ2-7, with a tentative D call TRBD2 (6 bases). The CDR3 runs 15 residues. In germline, CDR1 is DFQATT, CDR2 SNEGSKA (reference sequence). With 0 bases removed from V and 0 bases from J, the gap between germline ends came to 12 bases. The DNA of the CDR3 is TGCAGTGCTAGAGAGGATAGCGGACCCTCCTACGAGCAGTACTTC. As protein: CSAREDSGPSYEQYF.

V is TRBV18 and J is TRBJ1-2; possibly TRBD1 for D (6 bases). Germline lookup yields CDR1 KGHSH and CDR2 LQKENI. The CDR3 length is 11 residues. CDR3 amino acids: CAHRESDGYTF. The CDR3 DNA reads TGTGCACACAGGGAATCGGATGGCTACACCTTC.

This clonotype was seen a handful of times. The chain carries TRBV27 and TRBJ2-2; tentative D call: TRBD2 (6 bases). From germline, CDR1 is MNHEY and CDR2 SMNVEV (reference sequence). Trimming cost V 6 bases and J 4 bases, with 12 bases left between them. The CDR3 has 14 amino acids. The CDR3 spells CASRMVGGTGELFF. The CDR3 DNA follows: TGTGCCAGCAGAATGGTCGGGGGCACCGGGGAGCTGTTTTTT.

J is TRBJ2-7 and V is TRBV20-1; D unclear. CDR1 is DFQATT and CDR2 is SNEGSKA in the germline V gene (reference sequence). There are 11 residues in the CDR3. V lost 2 bases, J lost 3 bases, and 5 bases lay in between. CDR3 protein: CSARSGYEQYF. CDR3 DNA: TGCAGTGCTAGATCGGGCTACGAGCAGTACTTC.

In its sample, this clonotype was seen a few times. J is TRBJ2-4 and V is TRBV5-1; D gene unclear. Per germline, CDR1 SGHRS and CDR2 YFSETQ. The V gene lost 0 bases and the J gene lost 5 bases, with 9 bases spanning the gap. The CDR3 extends over 14 amino acids. CDR3 sequence (DNA): TGCGCCAGCAGCTTGGGGGCCCCAGAAAACATTCAGTACTTC. This encodes CASSLGAPENIQYF.

In this sample, this clonotype turned up many times. This sequence joins TRBV3-1 and TRBJ2-1; D might be TRBD1 or TRBD2, each matching 5 bases. V lost 4 bases and J lost 3, with 10 bases in between. This CDR3 contains 14 residues. Germline V lookup: CDR1 LGHDT, CDR2 YNNKEL (reference sequence). Here the CDR3 DNA reads TGTGCCAGCAGCCGCGGTGGGGGCTACAATGAGCAGTTCTTC. Protein product: CASSRGGGYNEQFF.

V gene TRBV6-2 or TRBV6-3 combines with J gene TRBJ2-7; D is perhaps TRBD1 or TRBD2 (5 bases each). Between the trimmed V and J ends, which lost 0 bases and 2 bases, there was a span of 11 bases. Per the germline V gene, CDR1 is MNHEY and CDR2 is SVGEGT. The CDR3 covers 15 residues. The CDR3 is CASSYSTPGPYEQYF. The DNA for the CDR3 is TGTGCCAGCAGTTACTCGACTCCGGGGCCCTACGAGCAGTACTTC.

V and J are TRBV20-1 and TRBJ2-1, with TRBD2 as a possible D gene (6 bases). Germline V gene sequence: CDR1 DFQATT, CDR2 SNEGSKA (reference sequence). The CDR3 consists of 13 residues. The V gene lost 4 bases and the J gene lost 8 bases, with 15 bases spanning the gap. The CDR3 DNA follows: TGCAGTGCTAAGGAGGGGTCTGTTTATGAGCAGTTCTTC. Protein sequence: CSAKEGSVYEQFF.

This clonotype was counted a few times. The CDR3 region is CASSPPGLAGASEQYF. The DNA of the CDR3 is TGTGCCAGCTCACCACCGGGACTAGCGGGAGCGTCCGAGCAGTACTTC. The V gene is TRBV18, the J gene TRBJ2-7; 14 positions agree with TRBD2. This CDR3 contains 16 residues. Germline V CDR1 and CDR2: KGHSH, LQKENI. The ends lost 0 bases at V and 6 bases at J; junction bases unmatched: 4.